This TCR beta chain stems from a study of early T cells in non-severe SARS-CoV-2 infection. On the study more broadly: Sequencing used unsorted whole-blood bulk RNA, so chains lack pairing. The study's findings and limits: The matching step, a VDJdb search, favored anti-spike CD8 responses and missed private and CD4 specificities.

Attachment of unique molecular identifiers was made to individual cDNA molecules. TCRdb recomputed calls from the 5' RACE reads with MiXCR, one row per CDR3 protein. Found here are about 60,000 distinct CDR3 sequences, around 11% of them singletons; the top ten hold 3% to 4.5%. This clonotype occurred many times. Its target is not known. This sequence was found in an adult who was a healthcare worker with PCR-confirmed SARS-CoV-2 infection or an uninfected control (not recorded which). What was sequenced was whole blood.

This chain's CDR3 is CASSGPGPLSTDTQYF. CDR3 DNA: TGTGCCAGCAGTGGACCGGGTCCCCTCAGCACAGATACGCAGTATTTT. The chain employs TRBV2 and TRBJ2-3; D gene uncertain. The CDR3 runs to 16 residues. The germline V and J ends were trimmed by 4 bases and 0 bases, with 14 bases remaining between them. Germline CDR1 SNHLY, CDR2 FYNNEI.